Presented here are 11 T cell receptor beta chains from one specimen sequenced in a study of T-cell reconstitution after alpha-beta-depleted transplantation in children. Unique molecular identifiers were built into the TCRbeta library. TCRdb called the PCR reads again in MiXCR, with one record for every CDR3 protein. The table lists approximately 510,000 distinct CDR3 sequences, around 20% of them singletons, with over 3% in the top ten. Sequencing used PBMCs from the stem cell graft donor, obtained from the stem cell graft. The receptor source for this set is a human donor who donated a stem cell graft to a child with acute lymphoblastic leukemia.

About this clonotype: This could be a read error, since a much larger clone is one nucleotide away. This sequence joins TRBV25-1 and TRBJ2-7; the D gene is possibly TRBD1 (5 bases). This CDR3 is built from 12 residues. V gave up 7 bases and J gave up 3 bases, with 10 bases separating them. Germline CDR1 MGHDK, CDR2 SYGVNS. The CDR3: CASKAGNYEQYF. The CDR3 nucleotides read TGTGCCAGCAAGGCAGGGAACTACGAGCAGTACTTC.

This clonotype has a handful of counts. The rearrangement uses TRBV4-1 and TRBJ1-1, with unresolved D. CDR3 length: 16 residues. The germline V gene has CDR1 MGHRA and CDR2 YSYEKL. V lost 0 bases, J lost 0 bases, and 11 bases lay in between. In nucleotides, the CDR3 is TGCGCCAGCAGCCAAGATCTTACAGATATGAACACTGAAGCTTTCTTT. It codes for CASSQDLTDMNTEAFF.

The J gene is TRBJ1-2, the V gene TRBV5-1; D is ambiguous. The CDR3 consists of 13 residues. Per the germline V gene, CDR1 is SGHRS and CDR2 is YFSETQ. The V end lost 7 bases, the J end lost 2 bases, and 12 bases lay between the germline ends. Here the CDR3 reads CASGYDGNYGYTF. The DNA for the CDR3 is TGCGCCAGCGGTTATGACGGAAACTATGGCTACACCTTC.

This clonotype was recorded a few times. CDR3 DNA: TGTGCCAGCTCTTCGATCCCCGGCAATCAGCCCCAGCATTTT. Protein sequence: CASSSIPGNQPQHF. This chain links TRBV2 with TRBJ1-5; D is ambiguous. V was clipped by 8 bases and J by 2 bases, with 13 bases between them. CDR3 size: 14 residues. CDR1 and CDR2 from the germline V gene are SNHLY and FYNNEI.

This chain links TRBV7-2 with TRBJ1-6; TRBD1 agrees at 8 bases. V trimming: 3 bases; J trimming: 3 bases; junction bases outside the gene matches: 4. This CDR3 spans 16 amino acids. Germline values: CDR1 SGHTA, CDR2 FQGNSA. The CDR3 region is CASSFPGQVYNSPLHF. CDR3 coding DNA: TGTGCCAGCAGCTTCCCGGGACAGGTCTATAATTCACCCCTCCACTTT.

The chain carries TRBV25-1 and TRBJ2-6, with D perhaps being TRBD1 or TRBD2 (5 bases each). Germline assignment: CDR1 MGHDK and CDR2 SYGVNS. The length of the CDR3 is 16 residues. V lost 1 base to trimming and J lost 1 base, with 8 bases between them. The CDR3 coding sequence is TGTGCCAGCAGTGAATGGGGCGGGTCTGGGGCCAACGTCCTGACTTTC. It translates to CASSEWGGSGANVLTF.

The rearrangement uses TRBV27 and TRBJ2-6; a possible D gene is TRBD1 (5 bases). The CDR3 runs 14 residues. CDR1 MNHEY and CDR2 SMNVEV come from the germline V gene (reference sequence). Trimming pared 6 bases from V and 4 bases from J, leaving 10 bases between. The CDR3, as DNA: TGTGCCAGCAGCGCAGGGTCCGGGGCCAACGTCCTGACTTTC. It codes for CASSAGSGANVLTF.

This clonotype was counted between two and nine times. This rearrangement joins TRBV15 to TRBJ2-1; 12 bases fit TRBD2. This CDR3 has 15 residues. Losses at the gene ends were 5 bases for V and 4 bases for J; bases not matched to a gene: 3. Germline CDR1 is LNHNV and CDR2 is YYDKDF (reference sequence). The CDR3 DNA reads as TGTGCCACCAGCGTACTAGCGGGAGGTTACAATGAGCAGTTCTTC. Protein product: CATSVLAGGYNEQFF.

This clonotype was observed a few times. This chain uses TRBV20-1 with TRBJ2-1; D is perhaps TRBD1 or TRBD2 (7 bases each). V lost 2 bases and J lost 5, with 13 bases in between. This CDR3 region has 14 residues. CDR1 is DFQATT and CDR2 is SNEGSKA in the germline V gene (reference sequence). CDR3 DNA sequence: TGCAGTGCTAGATCAGGGGGGGGTGACAATGAGCAGTTCTTC. This encodes CSARSGGGDNEQFF.

The rearrangement uses TRBV6-5 and TRBJ2-3; a weak D match, TRBD2 (7 bases). The germline V gene has CDR1 MNHEY and CDR2 SVGAGI. The ends were cut back, 2 bases at V and 6 bases at J, with 27 bases in the middle. The length of the CDR3 is 19 residues. The CDR3 loop reads CASSYRGTRTVQRGDTQYF. The CDR3 DNA follows: TGTGCCAGCAGTTACAGGGGAACCCGGACAGTTCAGCGGGGCGATACGCAGTATTTT.

There are a few counts of this clonotype. The chain couples TRBV9 to TRBJ2-1, with D perhaps being TRBD1 or TRBD2 (5 bases each). The CDR3 runs to 15 residues. Trimming cost V 0 bases and J 7 bases, with 14 bases left between them. Germline CDR1 SGDLS, CDR2 YYNGEE. The CDR3 DNA reads TGTGCCAGCAGCGTAGTGGGGGAGTTGGTGAATGAGCAGTTCTTC. It translates to CASSVVGELVNEQFF.